The rows below give T cell receptor beta chains drawn from one sample of a study of blood T cell repertoires in COVID-19. Repertoires were generated with immunoSEQ multiplex PCR, while TCRdb's copy carries only in-frame clones and drops some. Of approximately 52,000 clones in the sample, approximately 85% were seen once. Sequenced input: peripheral blood. The receptors here all came from a human donor in a cohort sampled during active COVID-19. Both conserved end residues are part of each CDR3. Fields, in order: CDR3 DNA, CDR3 protein, J gene, D gene, V gene, clone size. The D gene is left open where the match is weak. A clone size is listed for some rows: how often the clone was seen (once, few, many), or a class if it is expanded.

cdr3_nt: TGTGCCAGCAGCGCAGTAACAGGGGGCACAGATACGCAGTATTTT; cdr3_aa: CASSAVTGGTDTQYF; j_call: TRBJ2-3; d_call: TRBD1; v_call: TRBV9; clone_size: -
cdr3_nt: TGTGCCAGCAGTTTGTTCGGGACTAGCGGGAGGGCCGGGGTTGCCTACAATGAGCAGTTCTTC; cdr3_aa: CASSLFGTSGRAGVAYNEQFF; j_call: TRBJ2-1; d_call: TRBD2; v_call: TRBV27; clone_size: -
cdr3_nt: TGCAGCGTTGGCCGGATTATAGCTGGCACCGGGGAGCTGTTTTTT; cdr3_aa: CSVGRIIAGTGELFF; j_call: TRBJ2-2; d_call: -; v_call: TRBV29-1; clone_size: -
cdr3_nt: TGTGCCAGCAGAAAAAAGAGGATCGGTAAACAAGAGACCCAGTACTTC; cdr3_aa: CASRKKRIGKQETQYF; j_call: TRBJ2-5; d_call: -; v_call: TRBV7-8; clone_size: -
cdr3_nt: TGTGCCAGCAGCCACCGAATCAGTCTCGAGCAGTACTTC; cdr3_aa: CASSHRISLEQYF; j_call: TRBJ2-7; d_call: -; v_call: TRBV3-1/TRBV3-2; clone_size: once
cdr3_nt: TGTGCCAGCAGCTTAGGAGGATATAGCAATCAGCCCCAGCATTTT; cdr3_aa: CASSLGGYSNQPQHF; j_call: TRBJ1-5; d_call: -; v_call: TRBV7-8; clone_size: -
cdr3_nt: TGTGCCTGGAGTCCCCTAGCGTCCTCCCAAGGGAATGAGCAGTTCTTC; cdr3_aa: CAWSPLASSQGNEQFF; j_call: TRBJ2-1; d_call: -; v_call: TRBV30; clone_size: -
cdr3_nt: TGTGCCAGCAGCCCTCACGTGGCAGGGGAGACCCAGTACTTC; cdr3_aa: CASSPHVAGETQYF; j_call: TRBJ2-5; d_call: -; v_call: TRBV7-9; clone_size: -
cdr3_nt: TGTGCCAGCAGCTCCCCCAACAGGACTAGCGGCTTCAATGAGCAGTTCTTC; cdr3_aa: CASSSPNRTSGFNEQFF; j_call: TRBJ2-1; d_call: TRBD2; v_call: TRBV7-9; clone_size: -
cdr3_nt: TGTGCCAGCAGCGTATACAGGACAATGAACACTGAAGCTTTCTTT; cdr3_aa: CASSVYRTMNTEAFF; j_call: TRBJ1-1; d_call: -; v_call: TRBV5-4; clone_size: -